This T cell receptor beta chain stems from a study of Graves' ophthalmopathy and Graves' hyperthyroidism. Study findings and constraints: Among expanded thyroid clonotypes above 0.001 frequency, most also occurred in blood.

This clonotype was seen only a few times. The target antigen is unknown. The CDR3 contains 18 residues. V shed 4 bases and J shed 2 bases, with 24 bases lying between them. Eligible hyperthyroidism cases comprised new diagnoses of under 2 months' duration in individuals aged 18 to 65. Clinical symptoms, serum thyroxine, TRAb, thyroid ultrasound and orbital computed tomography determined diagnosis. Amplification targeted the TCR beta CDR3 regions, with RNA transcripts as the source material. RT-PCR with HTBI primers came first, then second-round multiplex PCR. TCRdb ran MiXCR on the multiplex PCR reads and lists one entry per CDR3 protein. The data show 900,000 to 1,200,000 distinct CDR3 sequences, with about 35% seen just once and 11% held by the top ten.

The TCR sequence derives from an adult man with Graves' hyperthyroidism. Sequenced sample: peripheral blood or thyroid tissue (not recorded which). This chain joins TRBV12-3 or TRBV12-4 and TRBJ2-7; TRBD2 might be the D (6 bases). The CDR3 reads CASSYGTFSPFPAYEQYF. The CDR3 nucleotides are TGTGCCAGCAGTTACGGGACTTTTTCTCCCTTCCCAGCCTACGAGCAGTACTTC.